Shown below are 29 T cell receptor beta chains from a single sample sequenced in a study of blood T cell repertoires in COVID-19. Generated by immunoSEQ multiplex PCR, the TCRdb table keeps only in-frame clones and is missing some. Of about 140,000 clones listed, 60% to 85% were seen once; the top ten hold 4.5% to 5%. The specimen sequenced was peripheral blood. The receptor set was obtained from a woman at least 80 years old with active or convalescent COVID-19.

The J gene is TRBJ2-5, the V gene TRBV28, with 9 bases identical to TRBD2. Trimming removed 6 bases from V and 1 base from J; junction bases left unmatched: 6. Germline V gene sequence: CDR1 MDHEN, CDR2 SYDVKM. CDR3 size: 15 residues. The CDR3: CASSKAGGIQETQYF. In nucleotides, the CDR3 is TGTGCCAGCAGCAAGGCGGGGGGGATCCAAGAGACCCAGTACTTC.

The gene calls are TRBV6-2 or TRBV6-3 and TRBJ2-2, with 12 bases matching TRBD2. The junction had 10 bases not matched to a gene; V was cut back by 6 bases and J by 8 bases. CDR1 and CDR2 from the germline V gene are MNHEY and SVGEGT. There are 16 residues in the CDR3. Here the CDR3 reads CASSPRLAGGPGELFF. The CDR3 DNA reads TGTGCCAGCAGCCCTCGGCTAGCGGGGGGGCCTGGGGAGCTGTTTTTT.

The chain recombines TRBV28 with TRBJ1-2; 7 nucleotides line up with TRBD1. The ends lost 6 bases at V and 0 bases at J; junction bases unmatched: 4. The CDR3 length is 14 residues. The germline V gene encodes CDR1 MDHEN and CDR2 SYDVKM. The CDR3 region is CASRGTAANYGYTF. The CDR3 nucleotides are TGTGCCAGCAGGGGGACAGCTGCTAACTATGGCTACACCTTC.

The CDR3 protein is CASSIGGTGVNTEAFF. CDR3 sequence (DNA): TGTGCCAGTAGTATAGGCGGGACAGGGGTGAACACTGAAGCTTTCTTT. This chain connects TRBV19 to TRBJ1-1; 10 nucleotides agree with TRBD1. Germline V gene sequence: CDR1 LNHDA, CDR2 SQIVND (reference sequence). Germline trimming cut 1 base from V and 0 bases from J; bases unmatched to any gene: 2. The CDR3 consists of 16 residues.

The DNA of the CDR3 is TGTGCTAGTGGTTTGGGACTGAGCTCCTACAATGAGCAGTTCTTC. This gives the protein CASGLGLSSYNEQFF. The rearrangement links TRBV12-5 to TRBJ2-1; D ambiguous. Germline V gene sequence: CDR1 LGHNT, CDR2 FRNRAP. The CDR3 covers 15 residues. V was cut by 1 base and J by 0 bases, with 7 bases left in between.

This chain links TRBV5-1 with TRBJ1-4; possible D gene TRBD1, 5 bases. This CDR3 spans 15 amino acids. Germline V gene data show CDR1 as SGHRS and CDR2 as YFSETQ. The V and J ends lost 0 bases and 6 bases respectively, with 12 bases between them. This chain's CDR3 is CASSLAGLGDEKLFF. CDR3 coding DNA: TGCGCCAGCAGCTTGGCAGGGTTGGGTGATGAAAAACTGTTTTTT.

This chain uses TRBV2 with TRBJ1-5; 9 bases map to TRBD1. In germline, CDR1 is SNHLY, CDR2 FYNNEI. The CDR3 contains 17 residues. The V segment lost 6 bases and the J segment 0 bases; nucleotides outside the gene matches: 9. The CDR3 loop reads CASRDRQGGYSNQPQHF. CDR3 coding DNA: TGTGCCAGCAGGGACCGACAGGGGGGCTATAGCAATCAGCCCCAGCATTTT.

The V and J genes are TRBV6-4 and TRBJ1-2; TRBD1 aligns across 7 bases. The V and J ends lost 6 bases and 2 bases, in that order; junction bases with no gene match: 0. CDR1 and CDR2 (germline): MRHNA, SNTAGT. This CDR3 is built from 12 residues. This CDR3 reads CASRGGNYGYTF. Here the CDR3 DNA reads TGTGCCAGCAGAGGGGGCAACTATGGCTACACCTTC.

The V call is TRBV27, the J call TRBJ1-1; perhaps TRBD1 as D (5 bases). The CDR3 sequence is 12 residues long. Per the germline V gene, CDR1 is MNHEY and CDR2 is SMNVEV (reference sequence). Between the trimmed V and J ends, which lost 10 bases and 2 bases, there was a span of 11 bases. CDR3 region: CATRGDNTEAFF. CDR3 coding DNA: TGTGCCACCCGGGGGGATAACACTGAAGCTTTCTTT.

This clone showed up just once. The V gene is TRBV2, the J gene TRBJ1-5; possibly TRBD1 for D (6 bases). The germline V gene has CDR1 SNHLY and CDR2 FYNNEI. Trimming took 4 bases from V and 6 from J, leaving 19 bases between them. This CDR3 is 16 amino acids long. The chain's CDR3 is CASSGQPSGVGQPQHF. CDR3 nucleotides: TGTGCCAGCAGTGGACAGCCCTCAGGGGTCGGTCAGCCCCAGCATTTT.

This clone showed up just once. J is TRBJ2-3 and V is TRBV5-4, with a weak D call TRBD1 (5 bases). The CDR3 contains 12 residues. The ends were cut back, 4 bases at V and 12 bases at J, with 15 bases in the middle. Per the germline V gene, CDR1 is SGHNT and CDR2 is YYREEE (reference sequence). CDR3 residues: CASSHDRPLQYF. The CDR3 DNA reads as TGTGCCAGCAGCCACGACAGACCCCTCCAGTATTTT.

V usage is TRBV7-3 and J usage is TRBJ2-3; 7 bases map to TRBD1. From germline, CDR1 is SGHTA and CDR2 FQGTGA. The CDR3 extends over 16 amino acids. The junction had 7 bases not matched to a gene; V was cut back by 4 bases and J by 0 bases. The CDR3 DNA is TGTGCCAGCAGCTATCAGGGGGATACTAGCACAGATACGCAGTATTTT. Protein sequence: CASSYQGDTSTDTQYF.

This clone was counted a single time. The CDR3 spells CATIGVWNSHFMNTEAFF. The CDR3 DNA reads as TGTGCCACCATTGGAGTTTGGAATTCTCATTTCATGAACACTGAAGCTTTCTTT. The chain uses TRBV15 and TRBJ1-1; D remains unclear. CDR3 length: 18 amino acids. CDR1 is LNHNV, CDR2 YYDKDF, per germline (reference sequence). V was clipped by 7 bases and J by 0 bases, with 24 bases between them.

The chain links TRBV27 to TRBJ1-5; 8 bases align to TRBD1. Trimming at V came to 2 bases and at J to 10 bases, leaving 4 bases not matched to a gene. Germline loops: CDR1 MNHEY, CDR2 SMNVEV (reference sequence). CDR3 size: 13 residues. CDR3 in DNA: TGTGCCAGCAGTTTAAGACAGGGGAATCCCCAGCATTTT. Translating gives CASSLRQGNPQHF.

The gene calls are TRBV15 and TRBJ2-4, with TRBD2 identical over 10 bases. V gave up 0 bases and J gave up 4 bases; unmatched junction bases: 12. This CDR3 spans 19 amino acids. The germline V gene encodes CDR1 LNHNV and CDR2 YYDKDF (reference sequence). CDR3 DNA: TGTGCCACCAGCAGAGATATTAAGACTAGCGGGTCCACAAAAAACATTCAGTACTTC. Translating gives CATSRDIKTSGSTKNIQYF.

The gene calls are TRBV2 and TRBJ1-4; 7 bases line up with TRBD1. The CDR3 has 15 amino acids. With 7 bases clipped from V and 0 bases from J, the junction kept 5 bases outside the gene matches. Germline lookup yields CDR1 SNHLY and CDR2 FYNNEI. As DNA, the CDR3 is TGTGCCAGCACCCGGGACAGTGCAACTAATGAAAAACTGTTTTTT. Translating gives CASTRDSATNEKLFF. Combining the CDR3 with reference TRBV2 and TRBJ1-4 gives the whole variable domain EPEVTQTPSHQVTQMGQEVILRCVPISNHLYFYWYRQILGQKVEFLVSFYNNEISEKSEIFDDQFSVERPDGSNFTLKIRSTKLEDSAMYFCASTRDSATNEKLFFGSGTQLSVL.

This clone was seen a few times. The genes are TRBV6-5 and TRBJ2-7, with D tentatively TRBD1 (6 bases). V was trimmed by 6 bases and J by 5 bases, leaving 11 bases between them. The germline gives CDR1 MNHEY, CDR2 SVGAGI. The CDR3 consists of 12 residues. For the CDR3, the DNA is TGTGCCAGCAGAGACAGGAACCACGAGCAGTACTTC. This gives the protein CASRDRNHEQYF.

This clone came up many times. This chain connects TRBV12-3 or TRBV12-4 to TRBJ2-1; 7 bases are a match to TRBD1. This CDR3 has 13 residues. Unmatched junction bases numbered 4, after V lost 6 bases and J lost 5 bases. CDR3 in amino acids: CASRWDRNNEQFF. CDR3 coding DNA: TGTGCCAGCAGATGGGACAGAAACAATGAGCAGTTCTTC.

The chain recombines TRBV5-1 with TRBJ2-2; D unresolved. V dropped 0 bases and J dropped 0 bases, with 6 bases sitting between them. Germline assignment: CDR1 SGHRS and CDR2 YFSETQ. CDR3 size: 15 residues. CDR3 protein: CASSLDYPNTGELFF. The CDR3 DNA follows: TGCGCCAGCAGCTTGGACTACCCGAACACCGGGGAGCTGTTTTTT.

V is TRBV9 and J is TRBJ1-1, with a weak D call TRBD1 (6 bases). There are 15 residues in the CDR3. V lost 4 bases to trimming and J lost 6 bases, with 19 bases between them. Per germline, CDR1 SGDLS and CDR2 YYNGEE. This chain's CDR3 is CASSTTGTNEAEAFF. The DNA for the CDR3 is TGTGCCAGCAGCACAACCGGGACAAACGAAGCTGAAGCTTTCTTT.

This clone occurred a few times. V gene TRBV5-5 combines with J gene TRBJ1-3; TRBD1 is a possible D gene (5 bases). The germline V gene encodes CDR1 SGHKS and CDR2 YYEKEE (reference sequence). The CDR3 is made up of 14 amino acids. With 6 bases removed from V and 4 bases from J, the gap between germline ends came to 14 bases. The CDR3 nucleotides are TGTGCCAGCAACCAATGGACATCCGGAAACACCATATATTTT. This translates into CASNQWTSGNTIYF.

The chain carries TRBV5-8 and TRBJ1-2; TRBD1 might be the D (6 bases). Trimming removed 6 bases from V and 5 bases from J, with 17 bases in between. Germline V gene lookup returns CDR1 SGHTS and CDR2 YDEGEE. CDR3 length: 14 amino acids. The CDR3 is CASNEQGILYGYTF. CDR3 in DNA: TGTGCCAGCAATGAACAGGGAATCCTATATGGCTACACCTTC.

The V gene is TRBV30, the J gene TRBJ1-4; perhaps TRBD1 as D (6 bases). V dropped 5 bases and J dropped 7 bases, with 17 bases sitting between them. CDR1 and CDR2 from the germline V gene are GTSNPN and SVGIG (reference sequence). The length of the CDR3 is 14 residues. CDR3 sequence reads: CAWGGTLRTEKLFF. The CDR3 DNA sequence: TGTGCCTGGGGGGGGACACTACGGACTGAAAAACTGTTTTTT. Complete variable domain (other parts from reference TRBV30 and TRBJ1-4): SQTIHQWPATLVQPVGSPLSLECTVEGTSNPNLYWYRQAAGRGLQLLFYSVGIGQISSEVPQNLSASRPQDRQFILSSKKLLLSDSGFYLCAWGGTLRTEKLFFGSGTQLSVL.

This clone was picked up one time. This chain links TRBV7-8 with TRBJ2-7; a possible D gene is TRBD2 (5 bases). CDR3 length equals 14 residues. Trimming left V 5 bases short and J 4 bases short, with 15 bases between. Looked up from germline, CDR1 is SGHVS and CDR2 is FQNEAQ. The DNA for the CDR3 is TGTGCCAGCAGCCCTCACCGAGCGGATTACGAGCAGTACTTC. Amino acids: CASSPHRADYEQYF.

V usage is TRBV2 and J usage is TRBJ1-5; D unclear. Per the germline V gene, CDR1 is SNHLY and CDR2 is FYNNEI. The length of the CDR3 is 15 residues. The V gene lost 7 bases and the J gene lost 0 bases, with 13 bases spanning the gap. In DNA form, the CDR3 reads TGTGCCAGCACCCCTTGGGCGGGTAGCAATCAGCCCCAGCATTTT. Amino acids: CASTPWAGSNQPQHF.

The V and J genes are TRBV5-1 and TRBJ1-4, with D possibly TRBD1 on 6 matching bases. The CDR3 consists of 16 residues. Per germline, CDR1 SGHRS and CDR2 YFSETQ. Trimming left V 2 bases short and J 2 bases short, with 13 bases between. This chain's CDR3 is CASSFLPGQTNEKLFF. The DNA of the CDR3 is TGCGCCAGCAGCTTTCTTCCCGGACAGACTAATGAAAAACTGTTTTTT.

The V gene is TRBV2, the J gene TRBJ2-7; 7 bases are a match to TRBD1. The CDR3 totals 14 residues. Germline lookup yields CDR1 SNHLY and CDR2 FYNNEI. The J segment lost 6 bases and the V segment lost 5 bases, leaving 10 bases of the junction unmatched. The CDR3: CASSRDRGTGEQYF. The CDR3 nucleotides read TGTGCCAGCAGTAGGGACAGAGGGACGGGCGAGCAGTACTTC.

The chain carries TRBV27 and TRBJ2-7; the D is unclear. This CDR3 comprises 14 residues. V lost 2 bases and J lost 0, with 8 bases in between. Germline V gives CDR1 MNHEY, CDR2 SMNVEV (reference sequence). The CDR3 coding sequence is TGTGCCAGCAGTTTAGACCGGGTCTCCTACGAGCAGTACTTC. The encoded protein is CASSLDRVSYEQYF.

The CDR3 sequence: CATSPGTSGVRETQYF. DNA for the CDR3: TGTGCCACCAGCCCGGGTACTAGCGGGGTAAGGGAGACCCAGTACTTC. The chain recombines TRBV24-1 with TRBJ2-5, with 10 bases fitting TRBD2. The CDR3 totals 16 residues. Trimming at V came to 7 bases and at J to 5 bases, leaving 12 bases not matched to a gene. Germline lookup yields CDR1 KGHDR and CDR2 SFDVKD.